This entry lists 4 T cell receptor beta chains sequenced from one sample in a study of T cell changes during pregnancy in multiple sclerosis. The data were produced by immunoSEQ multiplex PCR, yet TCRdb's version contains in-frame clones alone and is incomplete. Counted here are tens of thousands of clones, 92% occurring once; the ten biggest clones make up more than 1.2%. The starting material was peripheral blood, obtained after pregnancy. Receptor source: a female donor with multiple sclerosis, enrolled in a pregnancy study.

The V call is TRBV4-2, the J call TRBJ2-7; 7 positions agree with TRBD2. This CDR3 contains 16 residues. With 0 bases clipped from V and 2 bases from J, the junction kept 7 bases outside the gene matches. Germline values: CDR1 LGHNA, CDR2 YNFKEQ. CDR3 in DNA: TGTGCCAGCAGCCAAGATCTTTCGGGGGGTACCTACGAGCAGTACTTC. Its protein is CASSQDLSGGTYEQYF.

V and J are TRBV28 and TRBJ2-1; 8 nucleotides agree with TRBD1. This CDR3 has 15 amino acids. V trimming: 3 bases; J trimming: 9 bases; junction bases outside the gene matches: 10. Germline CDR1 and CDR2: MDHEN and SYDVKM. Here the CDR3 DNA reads TGTGCCAGCAGTTTGTCGGGACAGGAATACGGTGAGCAGTTCTTC. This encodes CASSLSGQEYGEQFF.

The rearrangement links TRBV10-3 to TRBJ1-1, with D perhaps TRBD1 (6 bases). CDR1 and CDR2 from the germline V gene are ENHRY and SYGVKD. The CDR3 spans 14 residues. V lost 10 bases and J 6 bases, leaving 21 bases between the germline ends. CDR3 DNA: TGTGCCACCTCCCCCGGACAGAAATTCCCTGAAGCTTTCTTT. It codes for CATSPGQKFPEAFF.

The CDR3 region is CSVEGDGGAWTEQYF. The CDR3 DNA follows: TGCAGCGTTGAAGGGGACGGAGGGGCCTGGACCGAGCAGTACTTC. The genes are TRBV29-1 and TRBJ2-7; D might be TRBD2 (6 bases). V was cut by 1 base and J by 6 bases, with 19 bases left in between. The CDR3 length is 15 residues. Germline V gene lookup returns CDR1 SQVTM and CDR2 ANQGSEA.